The 16 T cell receptor beta chains below come from one sample, sequenced in a study of OX40 agonist ivuxolimab in advanced cancers. The assay was immunoSEQ multiplex PCR, and TCRdb's table has in-frame clones only and misses some. This repertoire shows roughly 80,000 clones, approximately 85% found once; its top ten account for roughly 2.2%. This specimen was CD4+ or CD8+ T cells sorted from blood, taken in a trial of the OX40 agonist ivuxolimab. The receptors here all came from an adult with an advanced solid tumor such as melanoma, head and neck, liver or kidney cancer.

The V gene is TRBV30, the J gene TRBJ1-1; D not certain. The CDR3 is 10 amino acids. Germline CDR1 GTSNPN, CDR2 SVGIG (reference sequence). Written as DNA, the CDR3 is TGTGGGGCCACGGACACTGAAGCTTTCTTT. Amino acid sequence: CGATDTEAFF.

The V and J genes are TRBV7-6 and TRBJ1-1; 8 nucleotides match TRBD1. Trimming at V came to 5 bases and at J to 5 bases, leaving 7 bases not matched to a gene. The germline CDR1 and CDR2 sequences are SGHVS and FNYEAQ. The CDR3 is 14 residues long. CDR3 DNA: TGTGCCAGCAGCGAGGACAGGGCTATGACTGAAGCTTTCTTT. It yields the protein CASSEDRAMTEAFF.

This clone appeared a single time. The chain employs TRBV7-8 and TRBJ1-4; D remains ambiguous. With 6 bases removed from V and 8 bases from J, the gap between germline ends came to 10 bases. The CDR3 loop spans 12 amino acids. Germline assignment: CDR1 SGHVS and CDR2 FQNEAQ. The CDR3 loop is CASRGNQEKLFF. CDR3 sequence (DNA): TGTGCCAGCAGAGGGAATCAGGAAAAACTGTTTTTT.

This clone was seen just once. V usage is TRBV7-9 and J usage is TRBJ2-7, with TRBD1 matching 9 bases. Trimming took 5 bases from V and 4 from J; bases not matched to a gene: 9. Germline CDR1 is SEHNR and CDR2 is FQNEAQ (reference sequence). This CDR3 spans 15 amino acids. The CDR3 nucleotides read TGTGCCAGCAGCCCTGGAGACAGGGGGAAATACGAGCAGTACTTC. Its translation: CASSPGDRGKYEQYF. The variable domain in full, completed from reference TRBV7-9 and TRBJ2-7, reads DTGVSQNPRHKITKRGQNVTFRCDPISEHNRLYWYRQTLGQGPEFLTYFQNEAQLEKSRLLSDRFSAERPKGSFSTLEIQRTEQGDSAMYLCASSPGDRGKYEQYFGPGTRLTVT.

The genes are TRBV5-6 and TRBJ2-7, with D perhaps TRBD2 (6 bases). The CDR3 has 13 amino acids. Trimming cost V 0 bases and J 3 bases, with 7 bases left between them. Per germline, CDR1 SGHDT and CDR2 YYEEEE. CDR3 sequence: CASSLGRDYEQYF. The CDR3 bases are TGTGCCAGCAGCTTGGGGCGGGACTACGAGCAGTACTTC.

The V call is TRBV19, the J call TRBJ2-1; TRBD2 agrees at 8 bases. The CDR3 is made up of 15 amino acids. Germline values: CDR1 LNHDA, CDR2 SQIVND (reference sequence). The junction had 8 bases not matched to a gene; V was cut back by 6 bases and J by 4 bases. The CDR3 coding sequence is TGTGCCAGTAGCATTCTAGCGGGCCTTTACAATGAGCAGTTCTTC. Residues: CASSILAGLYNEQFF.

The CDR3 nucleotides are TGCGCCAGCAGCGTAGAAGGGCCACCAAATACGCAGTATTTT. This encodes CASSVEGPPNTQYF. This sequence joins TRBV5-1 and TRBJ2-3; D is uncertain. V lost 4 bases, J lost 7 bases, and 16 bases lay in between. CDR3 length: 14 residues. The germline V gene has CDR1 SGHRS and CDR2 YFSETQ.

The chain recombines TRBV7-2 with TRBJ1-2; 7 bases fit TRBD1. CDR3 length: 14 residues. J was trimmed by 8 bases and V by 4 bases; bases with no gene match: 10. Germline-derived CDR1 and CDR2 are SGHTA and FQGNSA. CDR3 protein: CASSYGTAREGYTF. The CDR3 DNA is TGTGCCAGCAGCTACGGGACAGCTCGGGAAGGCTACACCTTC. Variable domain in full (rest from reference TRBV7-2 and TRBJ1-2): GAGVSQSPSNKVTEKGKDVELRCDPISGHTALYWYRQSLGQGLEFLIYFQGNSAPDKSGLPSDRFSAERTGGSVSTLTIQRTQQEDSAVYLCASSYGTAREGYTFGSGTRLTVV.

The chain uses TRBV15 and TRBJ1-2; D might be TRBD1 (5 bases). CDR3 length: 13 amino acids. CDR1 is LNHNV, CDR2 YYDKDF, per germline (reference sequence). V shed 7 bases and J shed 5 bases, with 14 bases lying between them. CDR3 in DNA: TGTGCCACCACCGTGGGGACCGGGTATGGCTACACCTTC. Its protein is CATTVGTGYGYTF. Full variable domain (remainder filled in from reference TRBV15 and TRBJ1-2): DAMVIQNPRYQVTQFGKPVTLSCSQTLNHNVMYWYQQKSSQAPKLLFHYYDKDFNNEADTPDNFQSRRPNTSFCFLDIRSPGLGDTAMYLCATTVGTGYGYTFGSGTRLTVV.

The CDR3 bases are TGTGCCAGTAGGGGTAGTAGAGATGGCTACACCTTC. It yields the protein CASRGSRDGYTF. V gene TRBV19 combines with J gene TRBJ1-2, with no clear D. CDR1 LNHDA and CDR2 SQIVND come from the germline V gene (reference sequence). V gave up 6 bases and J gave up 6 bases, with 11 bases separating them. This CDR3 spans 12 amino acids.

This sequence joins TRBV18 and TRBJ1-4, with TRBD1 as a possible D gene (6 bases). V lost 4 bases and J 7 bases, leaving 13 bases between the germline ends. CDR3 length: 14 residues. Germline V gene data show CDR1 as KGHSH and CDR2 as LQKENI. CDR3 coding DNA: TGTGCCAGCTCACACCCAGGGGCGGGTGAAAAACTGTTTTTT. Translating gives CASSHPGAGEKLFF.

The V and J genes are TRBV29-1 and TRBJ2-3, with D uncertain. Trimming removed 8 bases from V and 1 base from J, with 10 bases in between. Germline V gene sequence: CDR1 SQVTM, CDR2 ANQGSEA. The CDR3 spans 12 residues. CDR3 protein: CSYTLGTDTQYF. In DNA form, the CDR3 reads TGCAGCTATACCCTGGGCACAGATACGCAGTATTTT.

This clone was observed a single time. This chain joins TRBV6-6 and TRBJ2-5, with D unresolved. This CDR3 is 13 amino acids long. Germline CDR1 and CDR2: MNHNY and SVGAGI (reference sequence). The ends were cut back, 1 base at V and 9 bases at J, with 12 bases in the middle. This CDR3 is CASSYWEQGAQYF. CDR3 nucleotides: TGTGCCAGCAGTTACTGGGAACAAGGAGCCCAGTACTTC.

The gene calls are TRBV18 and TRBJ2-3, with no clear D. The CDR3 is made up of 16 amino acids. Trimming stripped 2 bases from V and 2 bases from J, with 14 bases between. Germline V gene sequence: CDR1 KGHSH, CDR2 LQKENI. CDR3 sequence (DNA): TGTGCCAGCTCACCAGTCGCGGCTTCCCCCACAGATACGCAGTATTTT. Protein sequence: CASSPVAASPTDTQYF. The full variable domain, its missing parts supplied by reference TRBV18 and TRBJ2-3, is NAGVMQNPRHLVRRRGQEARLRCSPMKGHSHVYWYRQLPEEGLKFMVYLQKENIIDESGMPKERFSAEFPKEGPSILRIQQVVRGDSAAYFCASSPVAASPTDTQYFGPGTRLTVL.

The chain uses TRBV29-1 and TRBJ1-3; 11 bases line up with TRBD1. Germline CDR1 reads SQVTM; CDR2 reads ANQGSEA. V dropped 0 bases and J dropped 3; count of bases not matched to a gene: 4. This CDR3 is built from 16 residues. CDR3 sequence: CSVEDRTGGSGNTIYF. In DNA, the CDR3 is TGCAGCGTTGAAGATCGGACAGGGGGCAGTGGAAACACCATATATTTT.

This clone appeared a single time. This sequence joins TRBV18 and TRBJ2-1; D assignment may be TRBD1 or TRBD2 (5 bases each). The CDR3 runs to 13 residues. CDR1 is KGHSH, CDR2 LQKENI, per germline. V dropped 6 bases and J dropped 2 bases, with 8 bases sitting between them. The CDR3 is CASSSGPYNEQFF. For the CDR3, the DNA is TGTGCCAGCTCGTCGGGACCCTACAATGAGCAGTTCTTC.